This entry lists 5 T cell receptor beta chains sequenced from one sample in a study of monozygotic twins with inflammatory bowel disease. TCRdb reanalyzed the 5' RACE reads and collapses them to one entry per CDR3 protein, without DNA. This sample's table has a few hundred thousand distinct CDR3 sequences. The sequenced sample consisted of blood. Receptors were obtained from a human donor with ulcerative colitis or Crohn's disease, or a healthy co-twin of an affected twin (not recorded which).

The rearrangement joins TRBV7-9 to TRBJ2-5. The germline CDR1 and CDR2 sequences are SEHNR and FQNEAQ (reference sequence). The CDR3 spans 17 residues. The CDR3 sequence is CASSLYDGWSRQETQYF. Variable domain in full (rest from reference TRBV7-9 and TRBJ2-5): DTGVSQNPRHKITKRGQNVTFRCDPISEHNRLYWYRQTLGQGPEFLTYFQNEAQLEKSRLLSDRFSAERPKGSFSTLEIQRTEQGDSAMYLCASSLYDGWSRQETQYFGPGTRLLVL.

The chain links TRBV5-1 to TRBJ1-4. Germline V lookup: CDR1 SGHRS, CDR2 YFSETQ. The CDR3 sequence is 13 residues long. This chain's CDR3 is CASSLATNEKLFF.

The rearrangement links TRBV25-1 to TRBJ1-5; the TCRdb call, TRBD1, lacks DNA for checking. The germline CDR1 and CDR2 sequences are MGHDK and SYGVNS. This CDR3 has 14 residues. The CDR3 is CASSEAGANQPQHF.

The rearrangement uses TRBV6-5 and TRBJ2-2; the D call from TCRdb, TRBD1, cannot be confirmed without DNA. Germline V gene data show CDR1 as MNHEY and CDR2 as SVGAGI. The CDR3 runs 16 residues. CDR3 sequence: CASSYDKRGRTGELFF.

The V call is TRBV11-2, the J call TRBJ2-1; TCRdb selects TRBD1, and the lack of DNA leaves this call unchecked. Germline V gene data show CDR1 as SGHAT and CDR2 as FQNNGV. CDR3 length: 20 amino acids. Here the CDR3 reads CASSLERTGGFLGGNDEQFF.